This T cell receptor (beta chain) was recovered during a study of blood T cell repertoires in COVID-19. Study-wide background: The cDNA or gDNA used as material had been derived from T cells, B-cell-depleted T cells, or PBMCs.

Study members were between about 18 and 95 years old and lived in some 22 US regions. Repertoires were generated with immunoSEQ multiplex PCR, while TCRdb's copy carries only in-frame clones and drops some. The sample contains roughly 240,000 clones, approximately 83% of which appear only once. The TCR was taken from a middle-aged woman who had been exposed to COVID-19. Sequencing input: PBMCs or T cells enriched from blood (not recorded which).

The CDR3 DNA reads TGTGCCAGCAGAGACGCCGGGGGATCGAACACTGAAGCTTTCTTT. It is translated as CASRDAGGSNTEAFF. This sequence joins TRBV2 and TRBJ1-1; D possibly corresponds to TRBD1 (5 bases). The CDR3 consists of 15 residues. V was pared by 6 bases and J by 1 base, with 15 bases between. CDR1 and CDR2 from the germline V gene are SNHLY and FYNNEI.